This passage covers 9 T cell receptor beta chains from one sample sequenced in a study of T cells in women clearing cervical HPV infection (dated by TCRdb to the late 2010s). The receptor library was made with the immunoSEQ multiplex PCR assay. In TCRdb, the immuneACCESS table is reduced to in-frame sequences with V and J assigned. These tables do not hold every clone; where another copy was compared, an unresolved V gene accounts for under half, and the others remain unexplained. The table for this sample shows about 20,000 clones. More than 6% of the sample is taken by the ten largest. The sequenced sample was blood buffy coat. Every receptor here comes from a woman aged 18-70 years with a cervical HPV16 infection that either progressed to CIN3+ or cleared (not recorded which).

A note on this clone: The CDR3 end falls 3 residues outside the read, so it is completed with the germline J gene. J is TRBJ2-2 and V is TRBV19; possibly TRBD1 for D (6 bases). Germline lookup yields CDR1 LNHDA and CDR2 SQIVND (reference sequence). V was trimmed by 5 bases and J by 6 bases, leaving 13 bases between them. This CDR3 is built from 14 residues. Partial CDR3 DNA: TGTGCCAGTAGTGCAAACAGGGTCCCCGGGGAG. Translated: CASSANRVPGE. In full, the CDR3 reads CASSANRVPGELFF.

Details on this clone: The read gets to within 3 residues of the CDR3 end, and the germline J gene fills in the rest. This chain joins TRBV6-2 or TRBV6-3 and TRBJ2-3; TRBD1 matches 9 bases. The CDR3 runs 15 residues. Germline CDR1 reads MNHEY; CDR2 reads SVGEGT. Partial CDR3 DNA: TGTGCCAGCAGTTTGGACAGGGGCCTCAATCAGCCG. Residues: CASSLDRGLNQP. The CDR3 as a whole reads CASSLDRGLNQPQYF.

Turning to this clone: The read halts 3 residues ahead of the CDR3 end, with the missing end drawn from the germline J gene. The genes are TRBV20-1 and TRBJ2-7; tentative D call: TRBD2 (5 bases). Trimming pared 5 bases from V and 0 bases from J, leaving 17 bases between. Germline CDR1 and CDR2: DFQATT and SNEGSKA (reference sequence). CDR3 size: 15 residues. CDR3 DNA (partial): TGCAGTGCTCCTTTAGACTATACGAGCTCCTACGAG. Its protein product is CSAPLDYTSSYE. The entire CDR3 is CSAPLDYTSSYEQYF.

Details on this clone: The read comes to an end 3 residues before the CDR3 does, leaving the germline J gene to fill in the end. The chain is built from TRBV7-9 and TRBJ2-4; TRBD1 is a possible D gene (7 bases). The CDR3 totals 13 residues. Germline loops: CDR1 SEHNR, CDR2 FQNEAQ (reference sequence). The CDR3 sequence is CASSVEGAVGQYF. The DNA read from the CDR3 is TGTGCCAGCAGCGTGGAGGGGGCGGTCGGT.

Concerning this clone: The CDR3 extends 3 residues past the end of the read, so its final part is completed from the germline J gene. This rearrangement joins TRBV7-2 to TRBJ2-3; TRBD1 might be the D (6 bases). The CDR3 runs to 14 residues. Per germline, CDR1 SGHTA and CDR2 FQGNSA. CDR3 bases read: TGTGCCAGCAGCGTACAGGGAAACTCTGAGACG. Protein: CASSVQGNSET. The complete CDR3 sequence is CASSVQGNSETQYF.

In regard to this clone: From the germline J gene comes the end of the CDR3, since the read stops 3 residues before it. This chain links TRBV7-9 with TRBJ2-2; D possibly corresponds to TRBD1 (6 bases). Germline V gene lookup returns CDR1 SEHNR and CDR2 FQNEAQ (reference sequence). CDR3 length: 15 residues. The CDR3 DNA, read in part, is TGTGCCAGCAGCTTAGCCCAGGCCAGGGGTGAAAAG. Translation gives CASSLAQARGEK. The CDR3 reads in full as CASSLAQARGEKLFF. Full variable domain (missing parts from reference TRBV7-9 and TRBJ2-2): DTGVSQNPRHKITKRGQNVTFRCDPISEHNRLYWYRQTLGQGPEFLTYFQNEAQLEKSRLLSDRFSAERPKGSFSTLEIQRTEQGDSAMYLCASSLAQARGEKLFFGEGSRLTVL.

Details on this clone: The read is 3 residues too short to cover the CDR3 end, so that end is filled in from the germline J gene. This chain joins TRBV6-2 or TRBV6-3 and TRBJ2-5; possible D gene TRBD1, 7 bases. The CDR3 runs 15 residues. The germline gives CDR1 MNHEY, CDR2 SVGEGT. Trimming removed 7 bases at V and 5 bases at J, with 20 bases between. The CDR3 sequence: CASTQWLTGRETQYF. CDR3 DNA, as far as it was read: TGTGCCAGCACCCAGTGGCTGACAGGGAGGGAGACC.

For this clone: The CDR3 extends 3 residues past the end of the read, so its final part is completed from the germline J gene. The V gene is TRBV12-3 or TRBV12-4, the J gene TRBJ2-5; 7 positions match TRBD1. There are 15 residues in the CDR3. The V gene end was trimmed by 5 bases and the J gene end by 2 bases; junction bases not matched to a gene: 8. Partial CDR3 DNA: TGTGCCAGCAGTCCGCTAGGGACAGTTCAAGAGACC. Protein sequence: CASSPLGTVQET. The entire CDR3 sequence reads CASSPLGTVQETQYF.

In regard to this clone: The read terminates 3 residues ahead of where the CDR3 ends, so the germline J gene completes it. The V call is TRBV6-2 or TRBV6-3, the J call TRBJ1-1; no clear D. Trimming left V 5 bases short and J 0 bases short, with 10 bases between. Germline CDR1 MNHEY, CDR2 SVGEGT. The CDR3 contains 14 residues. The CDR3 bases that were read are TGTGCCAGCAGTACTAGAGTAATGAACACTGAA. This gives the protein CASSTRVMNTE. The CDR3 in full is CASSTRVMNTEAFF.